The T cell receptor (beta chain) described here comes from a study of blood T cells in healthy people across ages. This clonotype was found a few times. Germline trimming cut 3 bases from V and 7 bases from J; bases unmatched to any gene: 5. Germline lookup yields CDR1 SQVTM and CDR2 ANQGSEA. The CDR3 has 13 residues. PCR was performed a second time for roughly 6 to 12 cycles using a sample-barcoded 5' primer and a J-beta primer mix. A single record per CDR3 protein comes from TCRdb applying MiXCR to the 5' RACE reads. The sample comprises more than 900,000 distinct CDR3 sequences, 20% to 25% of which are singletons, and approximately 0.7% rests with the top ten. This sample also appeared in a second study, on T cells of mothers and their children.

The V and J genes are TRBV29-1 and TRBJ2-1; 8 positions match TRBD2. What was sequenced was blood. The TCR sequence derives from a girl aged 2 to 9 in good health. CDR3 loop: CSVEAGGRNEQFF. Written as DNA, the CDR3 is TGCAGCGTTGAGGCGGGAGGTCGGAATGAGCAGTTCTTC.